One T cell receptor beta chain is described in this entry. One end of the junction does not line up with germline, which may come from a read error. Nobody among the patients had been given any treatment before thyroid surgery. The entry originates in a study of metastatic and nonmetastatic thyroid tumors. With MiXCR, TCRdb called clones anew from the PCR reads. Among approximately 13,000 clones listed, approximately 33% were seen once. This CDR3 has 14 amino acids. The V gene's germline CDR1 is SGHRS and CDR2 YFSETQ. The TCR was taken from a male donor with papillary thyroid cancer or a benign thyroid nodule (not recorded which). Some clones in this sample may be carry-over from other donors' samples. This sequence joins TRBV5-1 and TRBJ2-5, with 9 nucleotides matching TRBD2. Input material: tumor tissue. CDR3 sequence: CASSPTSGQETQYF. CDR3 nucleotide sequence: TGCGCCAGCAGCCCGACTAGCGGCCAAGAGACACAGTACTTC.